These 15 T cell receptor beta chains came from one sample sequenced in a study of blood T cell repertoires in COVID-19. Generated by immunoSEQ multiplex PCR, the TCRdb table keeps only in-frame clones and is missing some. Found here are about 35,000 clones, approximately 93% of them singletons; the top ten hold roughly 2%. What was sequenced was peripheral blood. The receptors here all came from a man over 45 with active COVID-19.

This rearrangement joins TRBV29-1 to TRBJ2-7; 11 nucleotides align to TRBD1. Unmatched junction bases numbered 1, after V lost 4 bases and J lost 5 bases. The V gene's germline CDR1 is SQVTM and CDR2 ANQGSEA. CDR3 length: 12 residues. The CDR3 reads CSVGTGGDEQYF. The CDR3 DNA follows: TGCAGCGTTGGGACAGGGGGCGACGAGCAGTACTTC.

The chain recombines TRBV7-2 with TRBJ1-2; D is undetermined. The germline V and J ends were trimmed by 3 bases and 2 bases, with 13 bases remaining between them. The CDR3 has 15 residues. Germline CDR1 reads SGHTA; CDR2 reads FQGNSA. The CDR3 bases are TGTGCCAGCAGCTTCATCGGCCCGGGGAACTATGGCTACACCTTC. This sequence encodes CASSFIGPGNYGYTF.

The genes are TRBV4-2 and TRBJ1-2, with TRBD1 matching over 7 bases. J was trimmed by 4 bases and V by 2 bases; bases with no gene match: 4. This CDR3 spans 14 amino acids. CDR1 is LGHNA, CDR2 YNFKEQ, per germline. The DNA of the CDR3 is TGTGCCAGCAGCCAACGTGACAGGGCCTATGGCTACACCTTC. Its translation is CASSQRDRAYGYTF.

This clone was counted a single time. CDR3 amino acids: CAISEWAGNTEAFF. CDR3 sequence (DNA): TGTGCCATCAGTGAGTGGGCGGGGAACACTGAAGCTTTCTTT. The chain has TRBV10-3 and TRBJ1-1; D is unclear. V dropped 1 base and J dropped 1 base, with 7 bases sitting between them. Germline V gene lookup returns CDR1 ENHRY and CDR2 SYGVKD. The CDR3 totals 14 residues.

CDR3 coding DNA: TGCGCCAGCAGTCAACGGACAGGGTTTATCGACTATGGCTACACCTTC. This gives the protein CASSQRTGFIDYGYTF. The rearrangement joins TRBV23-1 to TRBJ1-2; 8 bases align to TRBD1. TRBV23-1 is an ORF; its function is uncertain. The ends lost 2 bases at V and 3 bases at J; junction bases unmatched: 8. This CDR3 comprises 16 residues.

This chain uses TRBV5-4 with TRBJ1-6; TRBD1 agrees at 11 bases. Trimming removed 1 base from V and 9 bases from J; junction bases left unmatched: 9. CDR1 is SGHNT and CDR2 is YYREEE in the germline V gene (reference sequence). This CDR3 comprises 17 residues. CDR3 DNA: TGTGCCAGCAGCTTGTTAAGGACAGGGGGCGAGCGTTCACCCCTCCACTTT. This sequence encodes CASSLLRTGGERSPLHF.

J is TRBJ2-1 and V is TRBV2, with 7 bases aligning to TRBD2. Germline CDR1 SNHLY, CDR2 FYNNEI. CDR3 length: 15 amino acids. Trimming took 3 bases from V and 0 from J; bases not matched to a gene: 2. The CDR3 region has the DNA TGTGCCAGCAGTGAGCGGGGGAGCTCCTACAATGAGCAGTTCTTC. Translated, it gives CASSERGSSYNEQFF.

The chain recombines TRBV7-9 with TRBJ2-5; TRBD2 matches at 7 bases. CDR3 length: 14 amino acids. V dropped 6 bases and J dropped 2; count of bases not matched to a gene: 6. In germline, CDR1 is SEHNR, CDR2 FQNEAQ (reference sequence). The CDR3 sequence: CASRGTNFQETQYF. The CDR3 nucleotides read TGTGCCAGCAGAGGGACTAACTTTCAAGAGACCCAGTACTTC.

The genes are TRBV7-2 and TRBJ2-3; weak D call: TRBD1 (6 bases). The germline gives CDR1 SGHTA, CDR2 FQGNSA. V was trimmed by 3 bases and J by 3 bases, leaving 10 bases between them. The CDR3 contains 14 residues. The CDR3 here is CASSFTGRTDTQYF. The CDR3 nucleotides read TGTGCCAGCAGCTTCACAGGGCGGACAGATACGCAGTATTTT. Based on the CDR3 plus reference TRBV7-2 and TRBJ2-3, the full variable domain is GAGVSQSPSNKVTEKGKDVELRCDPISGHTALYWYRQSLGQGLEFLIYFQGNSAPDKSGLPSDRFSAERTGGSVSTLTIQRTQQEDSAVYLCASSFTGRTDTQYFGPGTRLTVL.

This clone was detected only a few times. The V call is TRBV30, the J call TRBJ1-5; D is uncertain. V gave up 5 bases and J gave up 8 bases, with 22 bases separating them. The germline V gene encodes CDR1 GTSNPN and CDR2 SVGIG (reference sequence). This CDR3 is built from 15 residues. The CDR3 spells CAWSSEGGKEEPQHF. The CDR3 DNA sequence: TGTGCCTGGTCCTCCGAGGGAGGGAAAGAGGAGCCCCAGCATTTT.

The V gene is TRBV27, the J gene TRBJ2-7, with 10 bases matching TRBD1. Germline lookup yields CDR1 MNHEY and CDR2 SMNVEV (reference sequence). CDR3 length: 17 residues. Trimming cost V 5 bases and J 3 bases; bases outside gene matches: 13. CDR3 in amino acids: CASSPRQGARGLYEQYF. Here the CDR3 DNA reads TGTGCCAGCAGTCCGAGACAGGGGGCTAGAGGTCTCTACGAGCAGTACTTC.

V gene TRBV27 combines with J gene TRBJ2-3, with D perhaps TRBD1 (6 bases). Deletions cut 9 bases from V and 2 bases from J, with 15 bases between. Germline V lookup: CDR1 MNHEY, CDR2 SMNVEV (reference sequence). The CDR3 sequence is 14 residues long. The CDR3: CASRPKGVTDTQYF. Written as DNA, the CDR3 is TGTGCCAGTCGACCAAAGGGGGTCACAGATACGCAGTATTTT.

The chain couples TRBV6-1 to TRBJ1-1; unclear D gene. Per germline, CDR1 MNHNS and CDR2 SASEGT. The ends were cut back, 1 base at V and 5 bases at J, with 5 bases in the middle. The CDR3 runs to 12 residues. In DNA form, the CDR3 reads TGTGCCAGCAGTGAAGGAGGGACTGAAGCTTTCTTT. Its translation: CASSEGGTEAFF.

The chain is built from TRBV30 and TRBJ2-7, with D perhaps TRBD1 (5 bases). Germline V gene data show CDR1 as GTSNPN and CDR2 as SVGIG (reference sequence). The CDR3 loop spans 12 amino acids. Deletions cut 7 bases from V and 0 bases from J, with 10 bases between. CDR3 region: CAYSTVSYEQYF. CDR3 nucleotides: TGTGCCTACTCGACAGTCTCCTACGAGCAGTACTTC.

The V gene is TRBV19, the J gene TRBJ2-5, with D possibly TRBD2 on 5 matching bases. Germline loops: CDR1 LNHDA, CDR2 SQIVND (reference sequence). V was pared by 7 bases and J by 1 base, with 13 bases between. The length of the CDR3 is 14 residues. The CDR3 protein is CASTSQDFQETQYF. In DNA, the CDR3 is TGTGCCAGTACCTCCCAGGACTTCCAAGAGACCCAGTACTTC.